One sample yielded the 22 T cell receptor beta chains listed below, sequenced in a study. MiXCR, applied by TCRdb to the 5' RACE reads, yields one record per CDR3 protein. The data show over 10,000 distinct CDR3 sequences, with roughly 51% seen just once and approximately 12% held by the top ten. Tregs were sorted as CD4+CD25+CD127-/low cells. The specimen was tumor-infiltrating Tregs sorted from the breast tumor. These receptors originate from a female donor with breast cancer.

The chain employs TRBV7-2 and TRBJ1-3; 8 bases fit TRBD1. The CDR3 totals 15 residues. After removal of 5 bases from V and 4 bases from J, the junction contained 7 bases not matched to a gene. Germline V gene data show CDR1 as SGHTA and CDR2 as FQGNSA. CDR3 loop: CASSPQTGAGNTIYF. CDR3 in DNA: TGTGCCAGCAGCCCTCAGACAGGGGCAGGAAACACCATATATTTT.

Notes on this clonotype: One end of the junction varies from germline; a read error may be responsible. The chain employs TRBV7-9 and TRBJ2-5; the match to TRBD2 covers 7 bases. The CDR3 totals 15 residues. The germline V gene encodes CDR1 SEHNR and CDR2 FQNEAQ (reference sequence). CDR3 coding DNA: TGTGCCAGCAGCGGAATACTAGCGTCCCAAGAGGCCCAGTACTTC. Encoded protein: CASSGILASQEAQYF.

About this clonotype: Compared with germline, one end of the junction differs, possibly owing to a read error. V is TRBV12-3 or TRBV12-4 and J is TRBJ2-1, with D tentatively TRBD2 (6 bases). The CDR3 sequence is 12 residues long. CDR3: CASSLGGAVLGF. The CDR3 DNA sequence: TGTGCCAGCAGTTTGGGCGGGGCCGTGTTGGGATTC.

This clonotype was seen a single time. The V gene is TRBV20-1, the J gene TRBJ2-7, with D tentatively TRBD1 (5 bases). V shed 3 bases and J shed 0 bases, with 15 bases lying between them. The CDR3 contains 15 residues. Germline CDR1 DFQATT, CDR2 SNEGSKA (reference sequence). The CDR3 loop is CSASGQGSRSYEQYV. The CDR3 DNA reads TGCAGTGCTAGCGGGCAGGGTAGTCGCTCCTACGAGCAGTACGTC.

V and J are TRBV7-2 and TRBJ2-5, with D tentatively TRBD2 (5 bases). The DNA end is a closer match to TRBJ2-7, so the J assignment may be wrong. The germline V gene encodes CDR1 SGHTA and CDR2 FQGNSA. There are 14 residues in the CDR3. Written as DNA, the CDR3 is TGTGCCAGCAGCCGATCGGGGAGCTCCTACGAGCAGTACTTC. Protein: CASSRSGSSYEQYF.

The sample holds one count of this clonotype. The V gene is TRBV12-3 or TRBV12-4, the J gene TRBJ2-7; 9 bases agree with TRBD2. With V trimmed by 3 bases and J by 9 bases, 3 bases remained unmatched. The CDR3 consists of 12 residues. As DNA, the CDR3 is TGTGCCAGCAGTTTCGGTAGCGGGAGGCAGTACGTC. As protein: CASSFGSGRQYV.

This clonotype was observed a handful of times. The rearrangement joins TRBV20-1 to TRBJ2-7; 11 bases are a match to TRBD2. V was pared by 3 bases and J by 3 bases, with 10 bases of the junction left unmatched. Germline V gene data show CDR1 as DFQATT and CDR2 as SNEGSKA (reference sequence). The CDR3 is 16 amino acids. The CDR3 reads CSASSASSGGNYEQYF. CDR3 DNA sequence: TGCAGTGCTAGTAGTGCGTCTAGCGGGGGGAACTACGAGCAGTACTTC.

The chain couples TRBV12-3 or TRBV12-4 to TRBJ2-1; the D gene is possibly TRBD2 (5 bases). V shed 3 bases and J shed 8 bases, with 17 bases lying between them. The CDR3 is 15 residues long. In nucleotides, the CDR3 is TGTGCCAGCAGTTTGGACTCGGGGATGGTCTATGAGCAGTTCTTC. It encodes CASSLDSGMVYEQFF.

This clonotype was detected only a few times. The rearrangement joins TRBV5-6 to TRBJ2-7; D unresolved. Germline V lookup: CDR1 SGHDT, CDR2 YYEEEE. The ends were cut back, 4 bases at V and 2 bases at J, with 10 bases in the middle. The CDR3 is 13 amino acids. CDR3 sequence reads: CASSRPRTYEQYF. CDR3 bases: TGTGCCAGCAGCCGGCCGCGAACCTACGAGCAGTACTTC.

The DNA of the CDR3 is TGCAGCGTGGATACAGGGGGCTGTTTCTTC. Protein sequence: CSVDTGGCFF. V is TRBV29-1 and J is TRBJ2-1; 9 bases fit TRBD1. The V segment lost 6 bases and the J segment 16 bases; nucleotides outside the gene matches: 7. Germline V CDR1 and CDR2: SQVTM, ANQGSEA. This CDR3 is 10 amino acids long.

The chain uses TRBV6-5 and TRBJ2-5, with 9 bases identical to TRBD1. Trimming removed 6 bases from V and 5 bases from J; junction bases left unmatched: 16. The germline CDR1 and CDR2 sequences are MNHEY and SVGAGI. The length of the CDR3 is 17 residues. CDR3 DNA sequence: TGTGCCAGCAGCCAAACCGGGACAGGGCCCGCCTGGGAGACCCAGTACTTC. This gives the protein CASSQTGTGPAWETQYF.

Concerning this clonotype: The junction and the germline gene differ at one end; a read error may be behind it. DNA for the CDR3: TGCGCCGGCAGCCAAACGACAGGGAGGAGGGTTGAGCAGTTCTTC. Translating it yields CAGSQTTGRRVEQFF. This chain uses TRBV4-3 with TRBJ2-1; TRBD1 is a possible D gene (7 bases). Germline V gene lookup returns CDR1 LGHNA and CDR2 YSLEER. The CDR3 loop spans 15 amino acids.

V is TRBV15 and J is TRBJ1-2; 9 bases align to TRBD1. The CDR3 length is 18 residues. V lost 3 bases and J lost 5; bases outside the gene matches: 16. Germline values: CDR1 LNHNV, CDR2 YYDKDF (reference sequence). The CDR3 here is CATSSDRRPGQGGYGYTF. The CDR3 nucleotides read TGTGCCACCAGCAGTGACAGAAGACCGGGACAGGGAGGTTATGGCTACACCTTC.

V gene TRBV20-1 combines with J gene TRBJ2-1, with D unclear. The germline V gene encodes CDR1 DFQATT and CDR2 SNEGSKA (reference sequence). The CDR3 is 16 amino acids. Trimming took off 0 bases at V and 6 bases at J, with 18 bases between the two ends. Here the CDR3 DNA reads TGCAGTGCTAGAGACCTTTATGCCGGCGGTGTCAATGAGCAGTTCTTC. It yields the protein CSARDLYAGGVNEQFF.

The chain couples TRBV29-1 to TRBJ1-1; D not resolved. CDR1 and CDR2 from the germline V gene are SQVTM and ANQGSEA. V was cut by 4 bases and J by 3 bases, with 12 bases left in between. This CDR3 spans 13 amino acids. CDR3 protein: CSVAASGYTEAFF. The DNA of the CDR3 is TGCAGCGTTGCTGCCAGCGGATACACTGAAGCTTTCTTT.

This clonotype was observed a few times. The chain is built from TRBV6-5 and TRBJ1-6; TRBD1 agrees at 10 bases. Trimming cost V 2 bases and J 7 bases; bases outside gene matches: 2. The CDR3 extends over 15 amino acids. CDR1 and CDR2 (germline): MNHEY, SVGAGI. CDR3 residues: CASSYEGQGNSPLHF. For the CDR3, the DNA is TGTGCCAGCAGTTACGAGGGACAGGGGAATTCACCCCTCCACTTT.

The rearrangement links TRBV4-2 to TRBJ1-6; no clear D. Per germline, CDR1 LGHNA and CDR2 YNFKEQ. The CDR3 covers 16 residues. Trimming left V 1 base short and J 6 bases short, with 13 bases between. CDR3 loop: CASSQVDSAVNSPLHF. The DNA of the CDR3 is TGTGCCAGCAGCCAAGTAGATTCCGCAGTTAATTCACCCCTCCACTTT.

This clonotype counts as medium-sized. The CDR3 DNA follows: TGCGCCAGCAGCTTGGTAGTCGCGGACACCGGGGAGCTGTTTTTT. Translating gives CASSLVVADTGELFF. The chain recombines TRBV5-1 with TRBJ2-2; D unclear. The V gene's germline CDR1 is SGHRS and CDR2 YFSETQ. Trimming removed 0 bases at V and 3 bases at J, with 9 bases between. This CDR3 contains 15 residues. The full variable domain, rest sourced from reference TRBV5-1 and TRBJ2-2, is KAGVTQTPRYLIKTRGQQVTLSCSPISGHRSVSWYQQTPGQGLQFLFEYFSETQRNKGNFPGRFSGRQFSNSRSEMNVSTLELGDSALYLCASSLVVADTGELFFGEGSRLTVL.

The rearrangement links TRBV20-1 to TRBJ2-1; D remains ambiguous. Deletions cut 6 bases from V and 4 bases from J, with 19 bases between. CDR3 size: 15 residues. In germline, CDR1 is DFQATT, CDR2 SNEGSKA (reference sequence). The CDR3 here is CSAPSGSSRYNEQFF. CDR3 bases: TGCAGTGCCCCCTCTGGGTCATCCCGATACAATGAGCAGTTCTTC.

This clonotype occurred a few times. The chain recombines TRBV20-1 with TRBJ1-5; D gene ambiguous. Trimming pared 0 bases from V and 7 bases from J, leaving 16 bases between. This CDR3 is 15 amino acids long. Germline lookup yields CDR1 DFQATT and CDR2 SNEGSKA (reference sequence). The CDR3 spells CSARDRRGGGQPQHF. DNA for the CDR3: TGCAGTGCTAGAGATCGGCGGGGTGGTGGGCAGCCCCAGCATTTT.

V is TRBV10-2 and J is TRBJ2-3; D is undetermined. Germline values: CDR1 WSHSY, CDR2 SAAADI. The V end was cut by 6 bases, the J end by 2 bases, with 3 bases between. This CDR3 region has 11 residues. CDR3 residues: CASRHTDTQYF. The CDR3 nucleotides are TGCGCCAGCAGGCACACAGATACGCAGTATTTT.

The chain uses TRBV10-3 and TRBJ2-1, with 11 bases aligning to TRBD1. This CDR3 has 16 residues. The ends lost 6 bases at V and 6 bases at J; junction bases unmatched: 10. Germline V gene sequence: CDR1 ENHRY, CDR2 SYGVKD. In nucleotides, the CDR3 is TGTGCCATCAGCGAAATAACCGGGACAGGGGGCAATGAGCAGTTCTTC. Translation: CAISEITGTGGNEQFF.